This TCR beta chain was captured in a study of T-cell reconstitution after alpha-beta-depleted transplantation in children (dated by TCRdb to 2016 to 2017). Broadly, across the study: T-cell immune reconstitution after TCRalphabeta/CD19-depleted allogeneic hematopoietic cell transplantation in children was quantitatively tracked in the study by means of TCR repertoire profiling. The full study reports these points: Hyperexpanded clone frequencies declined over subsequent months; after one year, T-cell counts and TCRbeta diversity were mostly attributed to newly produced T cells. In some patients, high TCRbeta diversity at day 60 was attributed to recipient T cells and intrathymic progenitors that had survived conditioning. The apparently early recovery of alphabetaT-cell counts about two months after transplant reportedly depended on only several hundred rapidly expanded clones that came from non-depleted graft cells.

Taken with the paper, the label for treatment or condition translates to: allogeneic hematopoietic cell transplantation with graft depleted of TCRalphabeta T cells and CD19 B cells. The transplant recipients were children given TCRalphabeta/CD19-depleted allogeneic hematopoietic cell grafts. As encoded in the germline V gene (reference sequence), CDR1 is SEHNR while CDR2 is FQNEAQ. From the cysteine through the phenylalanine, the CDR3 covers 12 amino acids. Only the CDR3 portion is preserved as DNA: 36 bases, with reading frame beginning at the first base. The V and J ends are trimmed by 1 base and 6 bases, leaving 7 bases between them. This clonotype was recorded at least ten times. Its target antigen remains unknown. There are no base qualities to consult, and no much larger clone falls within one base. Receptor libraries were prepared by PCR. The sequencer was an Illumina HiSeq 2500. To normalize quantification of the TCRbeta repertoire, the TCR libraries were built with molecular barcoding that relied on unique molecular identifiers. Starting from the raw public reads, TCRdb applied fastp trimming at Q25, assembled clones with MiXCR and retained in-frame beta chains. A single entry per CDR3 protein holds the most common genes and DNA from its merged rows. The sample yields about 290,000 distinct CDR3 sequences; about 7.3% were counted once. Approximately 9.6% of the sample is held by the ten biggest clonotypes.

This TCR was recovered from a female patient aged 2-9 years who had a stem cell transplant for Fanconi anemia, so the T cells may come from the graft donor. This chain is built from TRBV7-9 and TRBJ2-7; perhaps TRBD2 is the D gene, with 6 bases matching. Sequenced here: peripheral blood, sampled 360 days after TCRalphabeta/CD19-depleted stem cell transplant. The nucleotides are TGTGCCAGCAGCTTAGGGAGGGGCGAGCAGTACTTC. Translated, it reads CASSLGRGEQYF.